This T cell receptor (beta chain) was profiled in a study of Graves' ophthalmopathy and Graves' hyperthyroidism. Notes on the study in general: Appearing in blood as well were most expanded thyroid clonotypes above 0.001 frequency. Sensitivity reached 87.88% and specificity 81.08% for a 13-signature model separating ophthalmopathy from stable hyperthyroidism.

The germline V and J ends were trimmed by 5 bases and 3 bases, with 9 bases remaining between them. Germline V CDR1 and CDR2: SGHTA, FQGNSA. The CDR3 has 13 residues. RNA transcripts yielded amplified TCR beta CDR3 regions. First-round RT-PCR used HTBI primers; second-round multiplex PCR followed. TCRdb called the multiplex PCR reads again in MiXCR, with one record for every CDR3 protein. This sample has 650,000 to 800,000 distinct CDR3 sequences, with about 41% found just once. Other autoimmune diseases, uncontrolled infections, pregnancy or lactation excluded patients from enrollment. The authors diagnosed from clinical symptoms, serum thyroxine, TRAb, thyroid ultrasound and orbital computed tomography. To note about this clonotype: The antigen is undetermined.

The chain is built from TRBV7-2 and TRBJ2-3; D gene ambiguous. The receptor's source is an adult man with Graves' ophthalmopathy. The sample taken for sequencing was peripheral blood. DNA for the CDR3: TGTGCCAGCAGCAGTCCGACAACAGATACGCAGTATTTT. Its protein product is CASSSPTTDTQYF.